This T cell receptor beta chain was identified in a study of CXCR3-negative and CXCR3-positive naive CD8 T cells (dated by TCRdb to between 2018 and 2021). Looking at the study overall: In total, 110 million to 150 million TRB reads were obtained, corresponding to roughly 1.5 +/- 0.3 million reads per library. Data from roughly eleven donors, pooled across two independent experiments, went into the diversity and physicochemical repertoire analyses. The TRBV-TRBJ cluster analysis covered naive subsets from about 5 donors and memory cells from 3 donors. The full study reports these points: Because surface CD5, which is linked to self-reactivity in mice, was comparable between the naive subsets, TCR interaction strength was also inferred from TRB CDR3 physicochemical properties. Repertoire diversity was comparably high in both naive subsets but much lower in memory CD8+ T cells. Similar TRBV-TRBJ usage was shown by naive CXCR3-negative and CXCR3-positive cells from the same donor, whereas distinct patterns were shown by memory cells. Freshly isolated PBMCs were used for most assays because CXCR3 expression went down partially after cryopreservation.

Each CD8+ T cell subset was flow-sorted in triplicate, with under 350,000 cells per subset placed directly into RLT lysis buffer. Using standard density gradient centrifugation, peripheral blood mononuclear cells were isolated from buffy coats. Total RNA was extracted from sorted cells using an RNeasy Mini Kit. The instrument was a NextSeq 550. The Human TCR Profiling Kit (MiLaboratory) was used to prepare UMI-labeled 5' RACE TRB cDNA libraries. cDNA synthesis used the entire amount of extracted RNA, and PCR amplification then used the entire amount of cDNA produced. Libraries were prepared in parallel with an identical number of PCR cycles. Processing in the source paper ran as follows. MIGEC and MiXCR extracted about 49,000 +/- 11,000 unique UMI-labeled TRB cDNA molecules per library, requiring at least two reads per UMI. An average of roughly 40,000 +/- 10,000 functional in-frame TRB CDR3 nucleotide clonotypes without stop codons was found per library. After each sample was downsampled to 5000 UMI-labeled TRB molecules, VDJtools was used to calculate diversity metrics such as normalized Shannon-Wiener and Chao1. For the central five CDR3 residues, VDJtools calculated physicochemical properties weighted by clonotype size, namely interaction energy, strength, volume and Kidera factor 4. TCRdb reanalyzed the reads, keeping one entry per CDR3 protein sequence and omitting DNA. Here the V and J calls rest on TCRdb's processing, not on the authors' analysis. The sample table on file contains about 48,000 distinct CDR3 sequences. The top ten clonotypes cover roughly 15% of the sample.

Note on this clonotype: Its specific antigen is unknown.

Including the terminal cysteine and phenylalanine, the CDR3 comprises 13 residues. No DNA is given. According to the germline V gene, CDR1 reads MDHEN and CDR2 reads SYDVKM. Recombination joined TRBV28 with TRBJ2-5. The sequencing input was memory CD8+ T cells from blood. The intended sense of this specimen's cell subset or site label: conventional CD8+ memory T cells (TMEM), sorted as controls. The origin of this receptor is a human donor in good health. Some clones in this sample may be carry-over from other donors' samples. The CDR3 here reads CASSLNTLETQYF.